These 22 T cell receptor beta chains share one sample of origin, sequenced in a study of immune evolution from preneoplasia to lung adenocarcinoma. Some clones are missing from TCRdb's copy, which holds only in-frame ones; the method was immunoSEQ multiplex PCR. The table records some 9,500 clones, approximately 75% of them present only once. The sample was FFPE lung adenocarcinoma in situ tissue. Receptors originate from an elderly person with lung adenocarcinoma.

The V and J genes are TRBV7-2 and TRBJ1-4; 8 bases line up with TRBD1. The CDR3 contains 14 residues. V trimming: 5 bases; J trimming: 3 bases; junction bases outside the gene matches: 2. CDR1 and CDR2 (germline): SGHTA, FQGNSA. CDR3 residues: CASSPTGANEKLFF. CDR3 coding DNA: TGTGCCAGCAGCCCGACAGGGGCTAATGAAAAACTGTTTTTT.

The chain is built from TRBV4-1 and TRBJ2-3, with D maybe TRBD2 (7 bases). The CDR3 runs 19 residues. Germline CDR1 and CDR2: MGHRA and YSYEKL. Trimming removed 0 bases from V and 2 bases from J, with 21 bases in between. CDR3 bases: TGCGCCAGCAGCCAAGAGGGTCTGGGACTACAGGGTCCCACAGATACGCAGTATTTT. Protein: CASSQEGLGLQGPTDTQYF.

J is TRBJ1-2 and V is TRBV12-5, with 8 bases aligning to TRBD1. The germline CDR1 and CDR2 sequences are LGHNT and FRNRAP. The V segment lost 2 bases and the J segment 7 bases; nucleotides outside the gene matches: 6. The CDR3 is made up of 14 amino acids. The chain's CDR3 is CASGLPGQGGGYTF. The CDR3 DNA reads TGTGCTAGTGGTTTGCCCGGACAGGGCGGTGGCTACACCTTC. Together with reference TRBV12-5 and TRBJ1-2, the CDR3 gives the full variable domain: DARVTQTPRHKVTEMGQEVTMRCQPILGHNTVFWYRQTMMQGLELLAYFRNRAPLDDSGMPKDRFSAEMPDATLATLKIQPSEPRDSAVYFCASGLPGQGGGYTFGSGTRLTVV.

This chain links TRBV19 with TRBJ2-1; no firm D call. Looked up from germline, CDR1 is LNHDA and CDR2 is SQIVND (reference sequence). The length of the CDR3 is 16 residues. The V end was cut by 4 bases, the J end by 0 bases, with 13 bases between. For the CDR3, the DNA is TGTGCCAGTAGTAAACATACGGTAAGCTCCTACAATGAGCAGTTCTTC. Translated: CASSKHTVSSYNEQFF.

This clone was observed a few times. The V call is TRBV7-8, the J call TRBJ2-5; unclear D gene. CDR1 SGHVS and CDR2 FQNEAQ come from the germline V gene. V was clipped by 0 bases and J by 1 base, with 6 bases between them. The CDR3 extends over 14 amino acids. The CDR3 DNA reads TGTGCCAGCAGCTTAGCGCACTTCCAAGAGACCCAGTACTTC. The encoded protein is CASSLAHFQETQYF.

This clone was picked up one time. The chain has TRBV29-1 and TRBJ2-5, with TRBD2 identical over 10 bases. The CDR3 is 17 residues long. Germline V gives CDR1 SQVTM, CDR2 ANQGSEA. V was pared by 1 base and J by 7 bases, with 15 bases of the junction left unmatched. CDR3 DNA sequence: TGCAGCGTTGAAGGTTCCCTAGCGGGGGATTTTTATGGGACCCAGTACTTC. Residues: CSVEGSLAGDFYGTQYF.

This chain joins TRBV28 and TRBJ2-1, with D uncertain. CDR1 and CDR2 (germline): MDHEN, SYDVKM. The ends were cut back, 8 bases at V and 7 bases at J, with 9 bases in the middle. This CDR3 contains 11 residues. CDR3 coding DNA: TGTGCCAGCGGGTCCTGGAATGAGCAGTTCTTC. Amino acids: CASGSWNEQFF.

This clone appeared a single time. The CDR3, as DNA: TGTGCCAGCAGCCCCCTGGAAACCACAGATACGCAGTATTTT. Protein product: CASSPLETTDTQYF. This chain uses TRBV5-6 with TRBJ2-3, with D hard to call. The CDR3 is 14 residues long. Trimming pared 4 bases from V and 2 bases from J, leaving 11 bases between. Germline V gives CDR1 SGHDT, CDR2 YYEEEE.

The J gene is TRBJ2-7, the V gene TRBV18; no clear D. This CDR3 contains 14 residues. Germline V CDR1 and CDR2: KGHSH, LQKENI. Trimming cost V 0 bases and J 2 bases, with 8 bases left between them. The CDR3 region is CASSPPDFPYEQYF. In DNA form, the CDR3 reads TGTGCCAGCTCACCACCTGACTTTCCCTACGAGCAGTACTTC.

Comment on this clone: Other DNA sequences in the sample encode the same CDR3. This chain links TRBV7-2 with TRBJ2-7; TRBD1 or TRBD2 may be the D gene (5 bases each). Germline V gene sequence: CDR1 SGHTA, CDR2 FQGNSA. The CDR3 is 13 amino acids. Trimming left V 5 bases short and J 3 bases short, with 11 bases between. The CDR3 coding sequence is TGTGCCAGCAGCCCTGGGACGGACTACGAGCAGTACTTC. The encoded protein is CASSPGTDYEQYF.

This clone was seen only a few times. CDR3 coding DNA: TGTGCCAGCAGCTCAAACCGCGTCCCGACTGGGGCCAACGTCCTGACTTTC. Translating it yields CASSSNRVPTGANVLTF. The chain carries TRBV11-3 and TRBJ2-6; no clear D gene. With 4 bases removed from V and 2 bases from J, the gap between germline ends came to 15 bases. This CDR3 comprises 17 residues. The germline V gene has CDR1 SGHNT and CDR2 YENEEA. The whole variable domain, filled in from reference TRBV11-3 and TRBJ2-6, reads EAGVVQSPRYKIIEKKQPVAFWCNPISGHNTLYWYLQNLGQGPELLIRYENEEAVDDSQLPKDRFSAERLKGVDSTLKIQPAELGDSAVYLCASSSNRVPTGANVLTFGAGSRLTVL.

This chain joins TRBV19 and TRBJ2-1; D gene ambiguous. V lost 6 bases and J 12 bases, leaving 12 bases between the germline ends. CDR3 size: 11 residues. Germline V gene data show CDR1 as LNHDA and CDR2 as SQIVND (reference sequence). The CDR3 DNA sequence: TGTGCCAGTAGGGTTGGGCAAACGCAGTTCTTC. It codes for CASRVGQTQFF.

J is TRBJ1-4 and V is TRBV6-5; D is possibly TRBD1 (5 bases). From germline, CDR1 is MNHEY and CDR2 SVGAGI. This CDR3 is 15 amino acids long. V was trimmed by 6 bases and J by 4 bases, leaving 15 bases between them. CDR3 sequence reads: CASRRYLGGNEKLFF. CDR3 coding DNA: TGTGCCAGCAGACGTTACTTGGGGGGTAATGAAAAACTGTTTTTT.

DNA of the CDR3: TGTGCCAGCAGCCATACAGATACGCAGTATTTT. Translation gives CASSHTDTQYF. The chain has TRBV11-2 and TRBJ2-3; D is ambiguous. V was clipped by 5 bases and J by 3 bases, with 3 bases between them. Per germline, CDR1 SGHAT and CDR2 FQNNGV. The CDR3 has 11 amino acids. Full variable domain (remainder filled in from reference TRBV11-2 and TRBJ2-3): EAGVAQSPRYKIIEKRQSVAFWCNPISGHATLYWYQQILGQGPKLLIQFQNNGVVDDSQLPKDRFSAERLKGVDSTLKIQPAKLEDSAVYLCASSHTDTQYFGPGTRLTVL.

This chain connects TRBV4-3 to TRBJ2-1; maybe TRBD1 (5 bases). The CDR3 runs 17 residues. With 3 bases removed from V and 2 bases from J, the gap between germline ends came to 17 bases. The germline V gene has CDR1 LGHNA and CDR2 YSLEER. CDR3 region: CASSQSPGRVTYNEQFF. The CDR3 DNA reads TGCGCCAGCAGCCAGTCCCCGGGCAGGGTCACCTACAATGAGCAGTTCTTC.

This clone has just a few counts. This chain uses TRBV4-3 with TRBJ2-1; D is unresolved. CDR1 and CDR2 (germline): LGHNA, YSLEER. The CDR3 spans 14 residues. V lost 7 bases and J 8 bases, leaving 18 bases between the germline ends. Here the CDR3 DNA reads TGCGCCAGCAAGATGGGAAATGACATTGATGAGCAGTTCTTC. It codes for CASKMGNDIDEQFF.

V and J are TRBV14 and TRBJ2-1; D remains ambiguous. V lost 5 bases and J 6 bases, leaving 11 bases between the germline ends. Germline values: CDR1 SGHDN, CDR2 FVKESK. CDR3 length: 13 residues. CDR3 loop: CASSLGPANEQFF. CDR3 bases: TGTGCCAGCAGCTTAGGACCGGCCAATGAGCAGTTCTTC. Complete variable domain (other parts from reference TRBV14 and TRBJ2-1): EAGVTQFPSHSVIEKGQTVTLRCDPISGHDNLYWYRRVMGKEIKFLLHFVKESKQDESGMPNNRFLAERTGGTYSTLKVQPAELEDSGVYFCASSLGPANEQFFGPGTRLTVL.

Only a few counts were recorded for this clone. The chain carries TRBV5-1 and TRBJ2-7, with D maybe TRBD2 (7 bases). V lost 4 bases, J lost 6 bases, and 23 bases lay in between. The CDR3 runs 16 residues. From germline, CDR1 is SGHRS and CDR2 YFSETQ. The CDR3 bases are TGCGCCAGCAGCCCGGCGGGCGGGGGCTCGGGTGGCGAGCAGTACTTC. Amino acids: CASSPAGGGSGGEQYF. Complete variable domain (other parts from reference TRBV5-1 and TRBJ2-7): KAGVTQTPRYLIKTRGQQVTLSCSPISGHRSVSWYQQTPGQGLQFLFEYFSETQRNKGNFPGRFSGRQFSNSRSEMNVSTLELGDSALYLCASSPAGGGSGGEQYFGPGTRLTVT.

CDR3 sequence: CASSLLGGDGVQFF. The CDR3 bases are TGTGCCAGCAGTTTACTCGGAGGGGATGGGGTGCAGTTCTTC. The V gene is TRBV27, the J gene TRBJ2-1; TRBD2 is a possible D gene (6 bases). Trimming left V 2 bases short and J 12 bases short, with 17 bases between. CDR3 size: 14 residues. CDR1 and CDR2 from the germline V gene are MNHEY and SMNVEV (reference sequence).

The chain recombines TRBV2 with TRBJ2-1, with D tentatively TRBD1 or TRBD2 (6 bases each). Germline V lookup: CDR1 SNHLY, CDR2 FYNNEI. Between the trimmed V and J ends, which lost 4 bases and 9 bases, there was a span of 16 bases. The CDR3 sequence is 14 residues long. Here the CDR3 DNA reads TGTGCCAGCAGTGGTTGGGTAGGAGGGGGTGAGCAGTTCTTC. Translated: CASSGWVGGGEQFF.

This chain joins TRBV11-3 and TRBJ2-2; weak D call: TRBD2 (7 bases). This CDR3 contains 17 residues. Trimming took off 0 bases at V and 7 bases at J, with 18 bases between the two ends. Germline V gene sequence: CDR1 SGHNT, CDR2 YENEEA. In DNA, the CDR3 is TGTGCCAGCAGCTTAGATCCCCTCGGGGGGCGCGGCGGGGAGCTGTTTTTT. Its protein product is CASSLDPLGGRGGELFF.

V and J are TRBV13 and TRBJ1-2; no clear D. Germline values: CDR1 PRHDT, CDR2 FYEKMQ (reference sequence). The CDR3 sequence is 14 residues long. Between the trimmed V and J ends, which lost 6 bases and 4 bases, there was a span of 15 bases. The CDR3 here is CASRGQETLYGYTF. CDR3 nucleotide sequence: TGTGCCAGCAGGGGCCAAGAAACACTCTATGGCTACACCTTC.